The present TCR beta chain was sequenced within a study of cytomegalovirus exposure and HLA in healthy donors. As to this clone: The antigen remains unidentified.

General observations from the study: According to a later analysis, most TCR beta chains associated with CMV appeared HLA-restricted. Researchers reportedly found TCR beta sequences accurately predicted most subjects' HLA-A and HLA-B alleles. Associated with cytomegalovirus, according to the listing, were around 160 TCR beta chains. In a later analysis, HLA-C alleles had the fewest associated TCRs, DRB1 alleles the most.

The V end was cut by 6 bases, the J end by 0 bases, with 17 bases between. Germline values: CDR1 SNHLY, CDR2 FYNNEI. The CDR3 runs 17 residues. The study ran its PCR with 60 Vbeta and 13 Jbeta primers. Profiled with immunoSEQ multiplex PCR; TCRdb holds only in-frame clones, not every one. The sample contains 150,000 to 180,000 clones, 65% to 75% of which appear only once. The specimen sequenced was PBMCs. This sequence joins TRBV2 and TRBJ1-4; TRBD1 is a possible D gene (6 bases). The clonotype originates from a man between 18 and 35 years old in good health and CMV-seronegative. The CDR3 DNA is TGTGCCAGCAGCGTGCAGGGGCCCGACGCAACTAATGAAAAACTGTTTTTT. Translating gives CASSVQGPDATNEKLFF.